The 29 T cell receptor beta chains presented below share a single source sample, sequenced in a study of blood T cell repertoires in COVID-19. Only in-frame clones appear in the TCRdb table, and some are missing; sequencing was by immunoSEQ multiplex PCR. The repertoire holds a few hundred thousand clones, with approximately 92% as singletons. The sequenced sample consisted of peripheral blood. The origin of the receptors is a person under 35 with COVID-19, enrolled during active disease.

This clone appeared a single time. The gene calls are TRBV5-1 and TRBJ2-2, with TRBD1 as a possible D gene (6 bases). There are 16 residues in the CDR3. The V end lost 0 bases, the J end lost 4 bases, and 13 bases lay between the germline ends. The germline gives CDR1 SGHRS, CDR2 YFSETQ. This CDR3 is CASSLAGGESTGELFF. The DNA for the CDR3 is TGCGCCAGCAGCTTGGCTGGGGGCGAAAGCACCGGGGAGCTGTTTTTT.

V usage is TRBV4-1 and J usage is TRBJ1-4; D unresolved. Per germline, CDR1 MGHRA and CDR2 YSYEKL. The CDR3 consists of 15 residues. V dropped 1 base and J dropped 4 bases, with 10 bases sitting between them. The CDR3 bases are TGCGCCAGCAGCCAAGTCCGGGATCTTAATGAAAAACTGTTTTTT. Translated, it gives CASSQVRDLNEKLFF.

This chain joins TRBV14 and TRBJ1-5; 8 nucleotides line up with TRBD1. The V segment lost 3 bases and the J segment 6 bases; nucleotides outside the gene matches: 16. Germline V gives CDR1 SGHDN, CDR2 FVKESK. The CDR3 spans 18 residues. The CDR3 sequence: CASSQPADREEVIQPQHF. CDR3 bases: TGTGCCAGCAGCCAGCCCGCGGACAGGGAGGAGGTGATTCAGCCCCAGCATTTT.

The chain's CDR3 is CASSGGQGAAFF. The CDR3 region has the DNA TGTGCCAGCAGCGGAGGACAGGGCGCGGCTTTCTTT. The chain has TRBV2 and TRBJ1-1; 8 nucleotides line up with TRBD1. Germline CDR1 reads SNHLY; CDR2 reads FYNNEI. The V segment lost 6 bases and the J segment 11 bases; nucleotides outside the gene matches: 8. The CDR3 has 12 residues.

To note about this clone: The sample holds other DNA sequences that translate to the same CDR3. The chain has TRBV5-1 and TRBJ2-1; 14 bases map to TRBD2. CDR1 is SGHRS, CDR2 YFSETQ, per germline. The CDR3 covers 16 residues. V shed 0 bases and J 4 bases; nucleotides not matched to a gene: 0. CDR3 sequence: CASSLGLAGGYNEQFF. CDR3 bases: TGCGCCAGCAGCTTGGGACTAGCGGGAGGGTACAATGAGCAGTTCTTC. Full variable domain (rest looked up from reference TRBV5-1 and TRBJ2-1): KAGVTQTPRYLIKTRGQQVTLSCSPISGHRSVSWYQQTPGQGLQFLFEYFSETQRNKGNFPGRFSGRQFSNSRSEMNVSTLELGDSALYLCASSLGLAGGYNEQFFGPGTRLTVL.

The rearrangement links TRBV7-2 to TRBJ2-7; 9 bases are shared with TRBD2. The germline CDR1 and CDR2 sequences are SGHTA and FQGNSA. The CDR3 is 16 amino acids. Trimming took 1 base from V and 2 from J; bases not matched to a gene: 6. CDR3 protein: CASSLVSGGKTYEQYF. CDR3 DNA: TGTGCCAGCAGCTTAGTTAGCGGGGGCAAAACCTACGAGCAGTACTTC.

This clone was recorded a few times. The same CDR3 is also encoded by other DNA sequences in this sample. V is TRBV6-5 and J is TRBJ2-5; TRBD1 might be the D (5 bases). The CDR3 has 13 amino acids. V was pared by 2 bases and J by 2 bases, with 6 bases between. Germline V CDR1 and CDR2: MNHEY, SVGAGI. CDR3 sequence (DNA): TGTGCCAGCAGTTACAGGGGACAAGAGACCCAGTACTTC. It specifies CASSYRGQETQYF.

CDR3 protein: CASSPGTSGRTGELFF. The CDR3 DNA reads TGTGCCAGCAGCCCAGGGACTAGCGGACGTACCGGGGAGCTGTTTTTT. The chain employs TRBV7-2 and TRBJ2-2, with 11 bases matching TRBD2. The CDR3 length is 16 residues. Germline V gene data show CDR1 as SGHTA and CDR2 as FQGNSA. Trimming cost V 5 bases and J 5 bases; bases outside gene matches: 7.

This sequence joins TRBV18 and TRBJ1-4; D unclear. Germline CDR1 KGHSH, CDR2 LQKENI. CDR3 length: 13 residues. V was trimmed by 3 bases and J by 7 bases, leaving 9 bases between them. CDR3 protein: CASSPESSEKLFF. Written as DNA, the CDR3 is TGTGCCAGCTCACCTGAGAGTTCTGAAAAACTGTTTTTT.

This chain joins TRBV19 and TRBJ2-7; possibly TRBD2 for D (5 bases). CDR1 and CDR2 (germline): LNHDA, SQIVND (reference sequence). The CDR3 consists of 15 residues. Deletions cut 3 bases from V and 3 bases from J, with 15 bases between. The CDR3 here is CASSMGASTIYEQYF. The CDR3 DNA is TGTGCCAGTAGTATGGGTGCTAGCACTATCTACGAGCAGTACTTC.

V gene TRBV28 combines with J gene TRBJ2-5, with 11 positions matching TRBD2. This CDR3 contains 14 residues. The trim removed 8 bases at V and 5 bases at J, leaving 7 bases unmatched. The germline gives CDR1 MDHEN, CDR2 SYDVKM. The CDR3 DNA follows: TGTGCCAGCGGAATTAGCGGGAGGGGGGAGACCCAGTACTTC. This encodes CASGISGRGETQYF.

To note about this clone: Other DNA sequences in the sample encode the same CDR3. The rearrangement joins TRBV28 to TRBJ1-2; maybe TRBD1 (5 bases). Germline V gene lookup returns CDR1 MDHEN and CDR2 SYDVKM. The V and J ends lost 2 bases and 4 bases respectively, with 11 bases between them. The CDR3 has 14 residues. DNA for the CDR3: TGTGCCAGCAGTTTACCGGGCCAGGGCTATGGCTACACCTTC. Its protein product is CASSLPGQGYGYTF.

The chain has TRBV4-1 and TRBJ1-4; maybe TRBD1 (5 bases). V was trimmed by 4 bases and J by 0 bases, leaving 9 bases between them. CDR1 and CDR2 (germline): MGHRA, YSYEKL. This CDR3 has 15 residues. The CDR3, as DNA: TGCGCCAGCAGCCCCCAGACAGCAACTAATGAAAAACTGTTTTTT. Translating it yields CASSPQTATNEKLFF.

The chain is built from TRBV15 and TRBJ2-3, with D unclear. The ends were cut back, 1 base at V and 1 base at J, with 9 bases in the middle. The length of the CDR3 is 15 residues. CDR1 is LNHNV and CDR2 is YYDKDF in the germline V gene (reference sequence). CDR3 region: CATSRGVGGTDTQYF. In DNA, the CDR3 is TGTGCCACCAGCAGAGGAGTAGGAGGCACAGATACGCAGTATTTT.

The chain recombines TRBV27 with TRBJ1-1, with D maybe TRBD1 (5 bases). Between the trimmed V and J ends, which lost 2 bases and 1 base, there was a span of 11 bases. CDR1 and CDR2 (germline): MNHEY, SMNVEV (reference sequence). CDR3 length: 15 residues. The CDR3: CASSLNGGTNTEAFF. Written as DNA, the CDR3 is TGTGCCAGCAGTTTAAACGGGGGTACGAACACTGAAGCTTTCTTT.

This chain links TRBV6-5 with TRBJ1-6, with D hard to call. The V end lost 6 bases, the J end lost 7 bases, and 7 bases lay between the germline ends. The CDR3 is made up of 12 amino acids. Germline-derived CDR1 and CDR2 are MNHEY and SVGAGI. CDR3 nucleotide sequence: TGTGCCAGCAGCTTGGAGAATTCACCCCTCCACTTT. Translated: CASSLENSPLHF.

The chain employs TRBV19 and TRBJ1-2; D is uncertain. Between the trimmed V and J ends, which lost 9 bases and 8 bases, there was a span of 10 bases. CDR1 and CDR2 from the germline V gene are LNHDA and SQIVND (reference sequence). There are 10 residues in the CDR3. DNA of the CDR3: TGTGCCAGCCGGGAAGGGGGCTACACCTTC. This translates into CASREGGYTF.

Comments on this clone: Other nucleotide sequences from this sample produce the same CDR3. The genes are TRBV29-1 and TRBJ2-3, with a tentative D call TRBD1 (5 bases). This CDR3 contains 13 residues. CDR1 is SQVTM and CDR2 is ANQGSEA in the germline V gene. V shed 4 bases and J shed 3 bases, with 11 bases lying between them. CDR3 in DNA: TGCAGCGTTGGGGGCAGGGCAACAGATACGCAGTATTTT. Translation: CSVGGRATDTQYF.

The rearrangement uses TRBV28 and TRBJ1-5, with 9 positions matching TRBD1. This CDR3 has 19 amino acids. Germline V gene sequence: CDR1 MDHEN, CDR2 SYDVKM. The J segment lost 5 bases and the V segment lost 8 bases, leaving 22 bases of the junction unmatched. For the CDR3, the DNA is TGTGCCAGCCGAAAGAATTGGGGACAGGGCCCTTCGGTTCATCAGCCCCAGCATTTT. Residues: CASRKNWGQGPSVHQPQHF.

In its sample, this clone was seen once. CDR3 coding DNA: TGTGCCAGCAGCCCGAGCGGGAGAGATAGTACCGGGGAGCTGTTTTTT. Amino acid sequence: CASSPSGRDSTGELFF. This sequence joins TRBV13 and TRBJ2-2, with 8 bases that match TRBD2. This CDR3 has 16 residues. Germline V CDR1 and CDR2: PRHDT, FYEKMQ (reference sequence). The trim removed 5 bases at V and 5 bases at J, leaving 10 bases unmatched.

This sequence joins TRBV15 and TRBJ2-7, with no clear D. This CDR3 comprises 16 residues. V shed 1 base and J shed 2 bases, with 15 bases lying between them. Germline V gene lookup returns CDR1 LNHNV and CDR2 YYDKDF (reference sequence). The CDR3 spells CATSRGDSQAPYEQYF. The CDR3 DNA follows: TGTGCCACCAGCAGAGGAGATTCCCAAGCCCCCTACGAGCAGTACTTC. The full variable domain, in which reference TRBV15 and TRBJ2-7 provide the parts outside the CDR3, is DAMVIQNPRYQVTQFGKPVTLSCSQTLNHNVMYWYQQKSSQAPKLLFHYYDKDFNNEADTPDNFQSRRPNTSFCFLDIRSPGLGDTAMYLCATSRGDSQAPYEQYFGPGTRLTVT.

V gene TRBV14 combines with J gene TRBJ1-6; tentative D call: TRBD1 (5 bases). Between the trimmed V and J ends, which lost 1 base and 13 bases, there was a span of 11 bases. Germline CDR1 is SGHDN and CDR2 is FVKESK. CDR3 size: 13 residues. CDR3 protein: CASSQATAQPLHF. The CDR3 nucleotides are TGTGCCAGCAGCCAAGCGACAGCTCAGCCCCTCCACTTT.

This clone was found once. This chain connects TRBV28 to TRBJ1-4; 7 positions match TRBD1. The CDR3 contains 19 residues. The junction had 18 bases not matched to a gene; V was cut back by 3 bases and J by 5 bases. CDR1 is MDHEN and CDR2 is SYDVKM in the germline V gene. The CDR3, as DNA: TGTGCCAGCAGTTTGAGACATACCCTCCCAGGGGGACCCAATGAAAAACTGTTTTTT. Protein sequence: CASSLRHTLPGGPNEKLFF.

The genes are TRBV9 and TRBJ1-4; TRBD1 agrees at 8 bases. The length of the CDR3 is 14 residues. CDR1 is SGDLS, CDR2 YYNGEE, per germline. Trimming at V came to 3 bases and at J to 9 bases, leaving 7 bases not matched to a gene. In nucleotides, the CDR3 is TGTGCCAGCAGCGCGGACAGGGTCCCCAAAAAACTGTTTTTT. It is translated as CASSADRVPKKLFF.

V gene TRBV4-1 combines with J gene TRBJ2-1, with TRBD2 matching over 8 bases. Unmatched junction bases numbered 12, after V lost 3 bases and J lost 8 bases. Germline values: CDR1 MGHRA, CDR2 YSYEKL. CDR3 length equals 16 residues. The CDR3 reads CASSHASGTRGDEQFF. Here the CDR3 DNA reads TGCGCCAGCAGCCATGCCTCCGGGACTAGAGGTGATGAGCAGTTCTTC.

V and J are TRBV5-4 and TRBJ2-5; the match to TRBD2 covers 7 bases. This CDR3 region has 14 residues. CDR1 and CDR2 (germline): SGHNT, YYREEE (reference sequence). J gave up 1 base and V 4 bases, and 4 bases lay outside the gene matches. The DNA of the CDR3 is TGTGCCAGCAGCATCGGGACTATCCAAGAGACCCAGTACTTC. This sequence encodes CASSIGTIQETQYF.

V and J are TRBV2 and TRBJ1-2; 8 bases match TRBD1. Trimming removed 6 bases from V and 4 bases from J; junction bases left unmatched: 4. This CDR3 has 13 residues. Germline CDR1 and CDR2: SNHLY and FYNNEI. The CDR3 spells CASRQGVAYGYTF. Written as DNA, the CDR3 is TGTGCCAGCAGACAGGGGGTAGCCTATGGCTACACCTTC.

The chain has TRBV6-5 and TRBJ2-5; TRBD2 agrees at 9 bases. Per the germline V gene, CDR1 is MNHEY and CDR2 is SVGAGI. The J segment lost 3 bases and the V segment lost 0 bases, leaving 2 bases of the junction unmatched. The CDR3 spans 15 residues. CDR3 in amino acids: CASSYSGGREETQYF. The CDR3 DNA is TGTGCCAGCAGTTACTCCGGCGGGAGGGAAGAGACCCAGTACTTC.

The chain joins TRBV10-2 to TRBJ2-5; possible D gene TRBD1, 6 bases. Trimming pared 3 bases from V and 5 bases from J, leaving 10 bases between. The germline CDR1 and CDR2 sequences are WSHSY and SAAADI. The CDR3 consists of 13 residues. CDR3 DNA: TGCGCCAGCAGTGATGGGGGCCGGGAGACCCAGTACTTC. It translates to CASSDGGRETQYF.